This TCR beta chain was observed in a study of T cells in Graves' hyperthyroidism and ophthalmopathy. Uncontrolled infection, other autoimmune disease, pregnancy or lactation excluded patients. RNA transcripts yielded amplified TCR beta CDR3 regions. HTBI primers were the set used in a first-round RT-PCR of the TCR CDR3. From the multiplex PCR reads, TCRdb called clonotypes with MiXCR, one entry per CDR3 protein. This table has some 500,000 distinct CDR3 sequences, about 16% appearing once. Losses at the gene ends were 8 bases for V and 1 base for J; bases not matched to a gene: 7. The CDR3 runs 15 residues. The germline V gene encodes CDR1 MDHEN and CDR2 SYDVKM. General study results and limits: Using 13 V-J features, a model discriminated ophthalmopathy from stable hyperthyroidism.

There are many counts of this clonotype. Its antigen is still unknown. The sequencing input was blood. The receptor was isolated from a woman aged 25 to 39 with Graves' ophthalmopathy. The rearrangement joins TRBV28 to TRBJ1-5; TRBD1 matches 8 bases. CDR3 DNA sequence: TGTGCCAGCGGGCCTCGGACAGGGAGCAATCAGCCCCAGCATTTT. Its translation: CASGPRTGSNQPQHF.